The subject of this entry is one T cell receptor beta chain. The target antigen is unknown. The CDR3 consists of 18 residues. Germline CDR1 and CDR2: MNHEY and SMNVEV (reference sequence). The V end lost 7 bases, the J end lost 2 bases, and 21 bases lay between the germline ends. Assay: immunoSEQ multiplex PCR; the TCRdb copy retains only in-frame clones and omits some. The profile shows approximately 2.3 million clones, 80% to 95% of them singletons. These data belong to a study of shared clonotypes between healthy human individuals. Study conclusions and caveats: Naive CD4 clonotypes overlapped across a few donors at approximately 5%. Generally, naive subsets (rather than memory subsets) showed larger estimated richness.

The material sequenced was naive CD4+ T cells from PBMCs. Subset indicated: CD45RA+ positively selected. This chain uses TRBV27 with TRBJ2-6; D is ambiguous. The TCR originated in a man between 18 and 29 years old in good health. Some clones in this sample may be carry-over from other donors' samples. The CDR3 sequence is CASTSEPKRKAGANVLTF. CDR3 bases: TGTGCCAGCACCTCGGAACCCAAAAGGAAGGCTGGGGCCAACGTCCTGACTTTC.